This T cell receptor beta chain was observed in a study of CD8+CD57+ T cells in acquired aplastic anemia. Points from the study as a whole: Researchers reported that CD8+ Simpson's diversity was not significantly different in patients versus controls. Nearly 30 CD8+ CDR3 sequences were shared between patients and controls.

Previously, flow cytometry had revealed CD8+CD57+ cell expansion in the patients chosen for sequencing. Note on this clonotype: Its antigen remains unknown.

Genomic DNA templated the TCR beta VDJ and CDR3 profiling. In TCRdb, the reads were re-called with MiXCR into one record per CDR3 protein. The sample has about 98,000 distinct CDR3 sequences, 55% to 80% seen once. The CDR3 has 21 residues. V shed 6 bases, J shed 0 bases, and the junction held 23 bases outside the gene matches. Germline V gene sequence: CDR1 LGHNA, CDR2 YNFKEQ. The chain combines TRBV4-2 with TRBJ2-5; 9 nucleotides align to TRBD1. The clonotype comes from a human donor with aplastic anemia. Sequenced sample: sorted CD4+, CD8+, or CD8+CD57+ T cells (not recorded which) from PBMCs. The CDR3 region is CASSQTRDRVPLCPDQETQYF. CDR3 in DNA: TGTGCCAGCAGTCAAACCCGGGACAGGGTTCCCTTGTGTCCTGACCAAGAGACCCAGTACTTC.